This TCR beta chain was captured in a study of cytomegalovirus exposure and HLA in healthy donors (dated by TCRdb to about 2017). Study-level background: According to an earlier analysis of 587 of the donors, some 180 million T cells yielded 117 million unique TCR beta sequences and about 300 Gb of sequence data. On average, approximately 250,000 unique TCR beta nucleotide sequences were sequenced per donor among 398 genotyped donors of the cohort, with roughly 19% of those sequences being non-productive. Of the 300 to 450 genotyped donors, roughly 80% fell in the genetic ancestry cluster associated with self-reported Caucasian donors. All discovery cohort repertoires had been generated on a single sequencing platform. The study combined high-throughput TCR immunosequencing, statistical association of individual TCRs with disease status, and machine learning to predict cytomegalovirus infection status. Along with the roughly 670-subject first cohort, a separate validation cohort of more than 90 different subjects was used. HLA typing covered class I and class II loci at four-digit resolution. The T cell repertoires of 550 to 850 subjects were profiled by immunosequencing and related to cytomegalovirus serostatus. Donor age, sex, ethnicity and CMV serostatus were compiled alongside the repertoire data. A later genetic analysis took genome-wide SNP genotypes for about 55% of the 666 donors and used that subset as a discovery cohort. Rather than drawing on any new phenotypic data, the later analysis identified candidate immune exposures from TCR beta sequences and the way those sequences occurred across donors. The number of donors typed differed by locus, with roughly 629-640 for A, B, C, DRB1 and DQB1, around 500 for DQA1, 606 for DPA1, and approximately 470 for DPB1. The aim of the study was to test whether cataloging public T cell receptors could identify signatures of past pathogen exposure. In a later analysis, previously published TCR beta repertoires from 666 donors were re-analyzed and high-resolution HLA genotyping was added so that TCR occurrence patterns could be studied. Five DR-DQ haplotypes were treated as single units for association and clustering because of strong linkage in the cohort. An early release covering over 500 HLA-typed donors comprised about 290 gigabases of sequencing data and approximately 85 million unique TCR sequences. An earlier analysis of 587 of the donors used high-throughput TCR beta sequencing to judge whether each TCR beta V gene segment behaved as functional or pseudogenic. The investigation overall reported the following: According to a later genetic analysis, donors in an Asian-associated ancestry cluster had fewer N-insertions in productive TCRs than the approximately 630-donor mean. In a later analysis, most CMV-associated TCR beta chains were found to appear HLA-restricted, with HLA associations seemingly driven largely by CMV exposure. A later analysis reported that several top co-occurrence clusters appeared linked to parvovirus B19, influenza, CMV and Epstein-Barr virus. The only immune exposure information available for the cohort was CMV serostatus. A later genetic analysis associated a missense DCLRE1C variant with V-gene and J-gene trimming of TCR beta chains, and an independent cohort replicated the association. In the study, 150 to 200 TCR beta chains were listed as associated with cytomegalovirus. A group of highly shared sequence variants was considered likely to be a technical artifact of the sequencing pipeline. Some IMGT-functional V segments, including TRBV6-2 and TRBV6-3, could not be distinguished by the 87-base-pair reads and were therefore excluded. Because counts were too low, seventeen rarely observed V segments, including chromosome 9 orphons, were excluded from the earlier analysis of 587 of the donors. HLA typing was unavailable for some donors at each locus, so association tests used only the typed subset. According to the authors, the approach could potentially be generalized to other disease states and immunological phenotypes. A further reported finding was that TCR beta sequences accurately predicted the HLA-A and HLA-B alleles for most subjects in the first cohort. Three of the identified cytomegalovirus-associated TCR beta chains were confirmed in vitro to be specific for cytomegalovirus antigens. Assigning TCR associations to individual alleles was difficult when HLA alleles, especially DR and DQ, strongly co-occurred. According to a later analysis, TCR association rates differed among HLA loci, with DRB1 alleles showing the most associated TCRs and HLA-C alleles showing the fewest. In this cohort, only TCR beta chains were sequenced, and detectable features were limited by the absence of alpha or paired-chain data. The classifier was reported to diagnose cytomegalovirus status with high specificity and sensitivity in both the original and validation cohorts. While some public TCRs were present in many individuals, most TCR sequences turned up only very rarely across donors. Roughly uniform sequencing depth across donors was assumed in presence/absence analyses, although this assumption may not hold. In a later analysis, HLA-associated TCR beta chains showed more clonal expansion and lower generation probabilities than non-associated chains that were equally common. In a later analysis, around 17,000 TCR beta sequences were associated with specific HLA alleles at a false discovery rate of 0.05. In an earlier analysis of around 500 of the donors, most TCR beta V segments appeared in productive rearrangements about 87% or about 30% of the time, broadly matching IMGT annotations. Linkage disequilibrium might explain the correlated functional status among segregating V segments, but an unknown experimental factor could not be excluded.

This clone has a handful of counts. There is no known antigen for this receptor. There are no base qualities to consult, and no much larger clone falls within one base. The V and J ends are trimmed by 1 base and 10 bases, leaving 11 bases between them. As encoded in the germline V gene, CDR1 is SGHTA while CDR2 is FQGNSA. The CDR3 covers 12 residues, taking in both the cysteine and the phenylalanine. Solely the CDR3 DNA is kept, with 36 bases framed from the first base. The library was obtained by the immunoSEQ multiplex PCR assay. The multiplex PCR relied on a mix of 60 forward primers for TCR Vbeta segments and 13 reverse primers for TCR Jbeta segments. Amplification of the CDR3 region of rearranged TCR beta genes was performed with a multiplex PCR assay on genomic DNA. Amplified TCR beta libraries were sequenced as 87-base-pair reads on the Illumina HiSeq System. Under the source paper's analysis protocol: In a later analysis, some 80 million unique TCR beta chains were counted across the roughly 670 repertoires, and approximately 9.9 million of these chains were shared by at least two donors. A nearest-neighbor algorithm error-corrected the raw reads and collapsed the reads into unique sequences, merging closely related sequences to remove PCR and sequencing errors. CDR3 sequences were aligned to IMGT reference sequences to assign V, D and J gene segments. For a sequence to be retained, a match of at least six nucleotides to both a V gene segment and a J gene segment was required. A rearrangement was called productive if the CDR3 had no stop codons and remained in frame with V and J, and every other rearrangement was called non-productive. CDR3 was defined by IMGT convention, running from the second conserved V-encoded cysteine to the conserved J-encoded phenylalanine. The earlier analysis of fewer than 700 of the donors excluded sequences that lacked an unambiguous match to a single V gene segment. In an earlier analysis of a few hundred of the donors, V segments were called functional above 56.7% productive rearrangements and were called segregating when the between-donor standard deviation exceeded 5%. To diagnose cytomegalovirus status from the catalog of TCR beta chain sequences, a statistical classification framework was built. A later analysis assigned V and J genes by comparing TCR nucleotide sequences with IMGT/GENE-DB human TR gene sequences. A later analysis assigned CDR3 sequences and most-parsimonious VDJ recombination scenarios with the TCRdist pipeline. A later analysis defined each TCR beta chain by its CDR3 amino acid sequence plus V-gene family, and excluded reads lacking a unique V-gene family. In a later analysis, some 600 highly shared, low-generation-probability nucleotide sequences were removed to address suspected cross-contamination and a sequencing artifact. In a later analysis, a clonal expansion index for each public chain was calculated from normalized within-repertoire ranks of inferred template counts. In a later analysis, generation probabilities were computed using a VDJ recombination model fitted to out-of-frame rearrangements, and the results were checked against IGoR. Hypergeometric tests were used in a later analysis to score TCR-TCR, TCR-HLA and TCR-CMV co-occurrence, with a repertoire-size bias correction applied to the TCR pairs. To estimate false discovery rates, a later analysis permuted the HLA or CMV assignments 20 times. In a later analysis, co-occurring TCRs were grouped with DBSCAN, and TCRdist sequence similarity was added when clustering was performed within HLA-allele-positive subsets. For co-occurrence clustering, repertoires with fewer than 30,000 or more than 120,000 public chains were excluded, along with roughly 5 repertoires with anomalous nucleotide sharing. What TCRdb holds here is the immuneACCESS table cut down to in-frame rearrangements. Part of the clones is not present; checked against another copy, under half of the missing clones reflect an unresolved V gene, and the others are unexplained. The DNA was the basis for D and trimming; V, J and clone size are from that table. The sample contains about 200,000 clones, 55% to 75% of them found a single time. The ten largest clones represent roughly 2.5% of the sample.

The cohort comprised fewer than 750 healthy bone marrow donors. Cohort members were all nominally healthy when sampled, although unrecorded immune exposures were likely present. The donor was CMV seropositive and was included in the group of 290 or so seropositive cohort members. Each donor provided a peripheral blood sample, and peripheral blood mononuclear cells were used for TCR beta sequencing. Genomic DNA was extracted from the blood cell samples with the Qiagen DNeasy Blood Extraction Kit. Sequencing was carried out using PBMCs. The rearrangement combines TRBV7-2 with TRBJ2-7; the D region possibly corresponds to TRBD2 (5 bases align). The sequence was obtained from a man in his forties in good health and CMV-seropositive. The base sequence is TGTGCCAGCAGCTTAGAACGAAGCGGACAGTACTTC. It specifies CASSLERSGQYF.